This note documents a single T cell receptor beta chain sequence. The antigen remains unidentified. With a much larger clone just one base away, this may be a read error. Amplification of TCR alpha and beta CDR3 regions from RNA used iRepertoire nested multiplex PCR. For one-step reverse transcription and amplification, 100-400 ng of tissue mRNA or PBMC total RNA was used. Each CDR3 protein gets one entry after TCRdb re-called the multiplex PCR reads with MiXCR. Of more than 20,000 distinct CDR3 sequences in the sample, under 30% are singletons; the top ten hold around 13%. This sample stems from a study of glioma-infiltrating T cells. Study-level results: Gliomas, especially low-grade, showed above-expected tissue-blood divergence; non-neoplastic patients showed below. Very few CDR3 sequences were shared between tissue and blood.

The CDR3 loop spans 14 amino acids. The germline V gene has CDR1 SGHVS and CDR2 FNYEAQ. The TCR comes from a human donor with low-grade glioma or glioblastoma, undergoing nonglioma brain surgery, or in good health (not recorded which). The rearrangement joins TRBV7-6 to TRBJ2-3; TRBD1 matches 11 bases. The specimen was glioma tissue, nonneoplastic brain tissue, or PBMCs (not recorded which). The CDR3 bases are TGTGTCAGCAGCTTCGGACAGGGGGCATATACGCAGTATTTT. It specifies CVSSFGQGAYTQYF. Variable domain in full (rest from reference TRBV7-6 and TRBJ2-3): GAGVSQSPRYKVTKRGQDVALRCDPISGHVSLYWYRQALGQGPEFLTYFNYEAQQDKSGLPNDRFSAERPEGSISTLTIQRTEQRDSAMYRCVSSFGQGAYTQYFGPGTRLTVL.